This entry lists 22 T cell receptor beta chains sequenced from one sample in a study of cytomegalovirus exposure and HLA in healthy donors (dated by TCRdb to between 2016 and 2019). Library creation used the immunoSEQ multiplex PCR assay. For the multiplex PCR, a mixture combining 60 forward primers for TCR Vbeta segments and 13 reverse primers for TCR Jbeta segments was used. TCRdb stores this immuneACCESS table with in-frame sequences only. Part of the clones is absent; in the studies checked, under half of the shortfall reflects unresolved V genes, and no reason is known for the rest. For this sample there are around 150,000 clones; over 80% appear just once. The top ten constitute over 1.5% of the sample. Sample: PBMCs. The receptors originated from a woman aged 18-30 years in good health and CMV-seronegative.

This clone was picked up one time. The chain combines TRBV5-4 with TRBJ2-5; TRBD1 matches at 8 bases. This CDR3 spans 16 amino acids. With V trimmed by 4 bases and J by 0 bases, 8 bases remained unmatched. Germline CDR1 SGHNT, CDR2 YYREEE (reference sequence). The CDR3 spells CASSLWTGTNQETQYF. For the CDR3, the DNA is TGTGCCAGCAGCCTCTGGACAGGGACCAACCAAGAGACCCAGTACTTC. Full variable domain (rest looked up from reference TRBV5-4 and TRBJ2-5): ETGVTQSPTHLIKTRGQQVTLRCSSQSGHNTVSWYQQALGQGPQFIFQYYREEENGRGNFPPRFSGLQFPNYSSELNVNALELDDSALYLCASSLWTGTNQETQYFGPGTRLLVL.

The V call is TRBV6-5, the J call TRBJ2-7; TRBD1 matches at 9 bases. In germline, CDR1 is MNHEY, CDR2 SVGAGI. CDR3 length: 14 amino acids. V lost 7 bases and J lost 2; bases outside the gene matches: 6. CDR3 in amino acids: CASKGQGSTYEQYF. The CDR3 DNA is TGTGCCAGCAAGGGACAGGGTTCTACCTACGAGCAGTACTTC.

This chain links TRBV13 with TRBJ2-7; 8 bases are shared with TRBD2. CDR3 length equals 14 residues. With V trimmed by 5 bases and J by 4 bases, 7 bases remained unmatched. CDR1 and CDR2 from the germline V gene are PRHDT and FYEKMQ (reference sequence). Here the CDR3 reads CASSPGGRGYEQYF. The DNA of the CDR3 is TGTGCCAGCAGCCCGGGGGGGCGGGGGTACGAGCAGTACTTC.

This sequence joins TRBV18 and TRBJ2-2; weak D call: TRBD2 (5 bases). Germline V lookup: CDR1 KGHSH, CDR2 LQKENI. The CDR3 is 15 residues long. Trimming cost V 2 bases and J 5 bases, with 12 bases left between them. In DNA, the CDR3 is TGTGCCAGCTCACCAGCTATCGGGGTAACCGGGGAGCTGTTTTTT. Translation: CASSPAIGVTGELFF.

The chain recombines TRBV19 with TRBJ1-1; D is ambiguous. Trimming took 10 bases from V and 11 from J, leaving 20 bases between them. Germline CDR1 and CDR2: LNHDA and SQIVND (reference sequence). This CDR3 is built from 12 residues. As DNA, the CDR3 is TGTGCCACCTCCCCCGGCGGAGGGCGTGCTTTCTTT. Translating gives CATSPGGGRAFF. The whole variable domain, remainder taken from reference TRBV19 and TRBJ1-1, is DGGITQSPKYLFRKEGQNVTLSCEQNLNHDAMYWYRQDPGQGLRLIYYSQIVNDFQKGDIAEGYSVSREKKESFPLTVTSAQKNPTAFYLCATSPGGGRAFFGQGTRLTVV.

The chain combines TRBV5-1 with TRBJ2-7, with D possibly matching TRBD2 (7 bases). With 0 bases removed from V and 3 bases from J, the gap between germline ends came to 10 bases. Germline-derived CDR1 and CDR2 are SGHRS and YFSETQ. CDR3 size: 14 residues. CDR3 protein: CASSLGGGFYEQYF. The CDR3 DNA reads as TGCGCCAGCAGCTTGGGGGGGGGCTTCTACGAGCAGTACTTC.

The rearrangement links TRBV25-1 to TRBJ2-7; D may be TRBD2 (6 bases). Germline CDR1 and CDR2: MGHDK and SYGVNS. The V gene lost 7 bases and the J gene lost 6 bases, with 13 bases spanning the gap. The CDR3 has 12 residues. The CDR3 bases are TGTGCCAGCATGGGCAGCGGGCCCGAGCAGTACTTC. It encodes CASMGSGPEQYF.

This chain joins TRBV6-5 and TRBJ2-3, with D unclear. In germline, CDR1 is MNHEY, CDR2 SVGAGI. V gave up 6 bases and J gave up 3 bases, with 7 bases separating them. The CDR3 spans 12 residues. CDR3 nucleotide sequence: TGTGCCAGCAGGAGTGAGACAGATACGCAGTATTTT. Amino acids: CASRSETDTQYF.

The genes are TRBV6-1 and TRBJ2-1; 7 bases fit TRBD2. V shed 7 bases and J 5 bases; nucleotides not matched to a gene: 11. CDR1 and CDR2 (germline): MNHNS, SASEGT. The CDR3 runs 15 residues. The DNA for the CDR3 is TGTGCCAGCAACCCCGTTGGGGGGGATCACAATGAGCAGTTCTTC. It specifies CASNPVGGDHNEQFF.

This clone has just one count. The chain is built from TRBV2 and TRBJ1-5; a weak D match, TRBD1 (6 bases). This CDR3 comprises 13 residues. V shed 5 bases and J shed 9 bases, with 14 bases lying between them. CDR1 is SNHLY, CDR2 FYNNEI, per germline. CDR3 amino acids: CASSKQGPRPQHF. CDR3 nucleotide sequence: TGTGCCAGCAGTAAACAGGGCCCGCGGCCCCAGCATTTT.

The rearrangement links TRBV5-6 to TRBJ2-2, with D perhaps TRBD1 (6 bases). This CDR3 is 15 amino acids long. Germline V gives CDR1 SGHDT, CDR2 YYEEEE. Trimming stripped 5 bases from V and 1 base from J, with 12 bases between. The CDR3 DNA reads TGTGCCAGCAGAACCAGGGGTCGGAACACCGGGGAGCTGTTTTTT. As protein: CASRTRGRNTGELFF.

The chain recombines TRBV5-5 with TRBJ2-4, with 9 bases lining up with TRBD1. This CDR3 spans 17 amino acids. J lost 1 base, V lost 6 bases, and 11 bases had no gene match. Germline CDR1 reads SGHKS; CDR2 reads YYEKEE (reference sequence). The chain's CDR3 is CASIRTGGLGAKNIQYF. In DNA form, the CDR3 reads TGTGCCAGCATCCGAACAGGGGGCTTAGGGGCCAAAAACATTCAGTACTTC.

The rearrangement joins TRBV7-8 to TRBJ1-1, with unresolved D. Germline V gene data show CDR1 as SGHVS and CDR2 as FQNEAQ. V dropped 0 bases and J dropped 1 base, with 21 bases sitting between them. The CDR3 runs 19 residues. This CDR3 is CASSLAPVWMRGKNTEAFF. The CDR3 bases are TGTGCCAGCAGCTTAGCCCCAGTTTGGATGAGAGGGAAGAACACTGAAGCTTTCTTT.

This chain links TRBV9 with TRBJ1-6; TRBD1 might be the D (6 bases). Trimming cost V 0 bases and J 0 bases, with 10 bases left between them. This CDR3 comprises 17 residues. Germline V lookup: CDR1 SGDLS, CDR2 YYNGEE. The CDR3 region has the DNA TGTGCCAGCAGCGTAGGCTGGGACAACTCCTATAATTCACCCCTCCACTTT. Translating gives CASSVGWDNSYNSPLHF.

The chain has TRBV6-1 and TRBJ2-7; TRBD2 matches 12 bases. The CDR3 is made up of 17 amino acids. V gave up 0 bases and J gave up 5 bases; unmatched junction bases: 8. Germline lookup yields CDR1 MNHNS and CDR2 SASEGT. The CDR3 reads CASSEALLAGGSNEQYF. The CDR3 DNA follows: TGTGCCAGCAGTGAAGCCCTCCTAGCGGGGGGGTCCAACGAGCAGTACTTC.

The rearrangement joins TRBV7-6 to TRBJ2-2; TRBD1 agrees at 10 bases. V gave up 3 bases and J gave up 7 bases; unmatched junction bases: 5. The CDR3 sequence is 15 residues long. Germline values: CDR1 SGHVS, CDR2 FNYEAQ. In nucleotides, the CDR3 is TGTGCCAGCAGCTTTGACAGGGGGCGGGTCGGGGAGCTGTTTTTT. Protein: CASSFDRGRVGELFF.

The V call is TRBV7-9, the J call TRBJ2-1; D might be TRBD2 (6 bases). V was pared by 3 bases and J by 9 bases, with 9 bases between. CDR3 length equals 12 residues. From germline, CDR1 is SEHNR and CDR2 FQNEAQ (reference sequence). CDR3 sequence: CASSLPAGEQFF. CDR3 nucleotide sequence: TGTGCCAGCAGCTTGCCAGCGGGTGAGCAGTTCTTC.

The chain carries TRBV2 and TRBJ1-2; 8 bases fit TRBD1. Per germline, CDR1 SNHLY and CDR2 FYNNEI. V was clipped by 5 bases and J by 7 bases; unmatched bases: 12. The CDR3 consists of 15 residues. The CDR3 protein is CASSTPPDRESGYTF. CDR3 in DNA: TGTGCCAGCAGTACTCCCCCGGACAGGGAGTCTGGCTACACCTTC.

The chain is built from TRBV6-1 and TRBJ2-5; 7 bases match TRBD2. CDR1 is MNHNS, CDR2 SASEGT, per germline. The CDR3 has 13 amino acids. Trimming at V came to 7 bases and at J to 3 bases, leaving 5 bases not matched to a gene. In DNA, the CDR3 is TGTGCCAGCACCCATGGGGGGGAAGAGACCCAGTACTTC. It translates to CASTHGGEETQYF.

The chain uses TRBV9 and TRBJ1-1; tentatively, D is TRBD1 (6 bases). Germline V gene data show CDR1 as SGDLS and CDR2 as YYNGEE. The CDR3 is made up of 14 amino acids. V was cut by 0 bases and J by 3 bases, with 9 bases left in between. CDR3 loop: CASSVEGGDTEAFF. CDR3 DNA: TGTGCCAGCAGCGTAGAGGGGGGGGACACTGAAGCTTTCTTT. Full variable domain (outside the CDR3, taken from reference TRBV9 and TRBJ1-1): DSGVTQTPKHLITATGQRVTLRCSPRSGDLSVYWYQQSLDQGLQFLIQYYNGEERAKGNILERFSAQQFPDLHSELNLSSLELGDSALYFCASSVEGGDTEAFFGQGTRLTVV.

This clone was counted a few times. This sequence joins TRBV15 and TRBJ2-2, with a weak D call TRBD2 (5 bases). V was shortened by 5 bases and J by 0 bases, with 16 bases between the two germline ends. This CDR3 has 17 amino acids. The V gene's germline CDR1 is LNHNV and CDR2 YYDKDF (reference sequence). CDR3 sequence (DNA): TGTGCCACCAGCCCTGGGGAGTTACTCCCGAACACCGGGGAGCTGTTTTTT. Its protein product is CATSPGELLPNTGELFF.

This clone showed up just a few times. CDR3 coding DNA: TGCGCCAGCAGCCGCCTTGGGACAGGGTATCAGCCCCAGCATTTT. It is translated as CASSRLGTGYQPQHF. The chain is built from TRBV4-1 and TRBJ1-5, with 9 bases that match TRBD1. The CDR3 covers 15 residues. J lost 5 bases, V lost 4 bases, and 6 bases had no gene match. The germline gives CDR1 MGHRA, CDR2 YSYEKL.